This note documents a single T cell receptor (beta chain) sequence. This clone was recorded once. Which antigen it targets is not known. No much larger clone is present one base from it, and per-base qualities are unavailable. The library was built by means of the immunoSEQ multiplex PCR assay. The multiplex PCR relied on a mix of 60 forward primers for TCR Vbeta segments and 13 reverse primers for TCR Jbeta segments. The CDR3 region of rearranged TCR beta genes was amplified from genomic DNA with a multiplex PCR assay. The amplified TCR beta libraries were sequenced on the Illumina HiSeq System as 87-base-pair reads. Concerning the study's data processing: A later analysis tallied 80 million to 95 million unique TCR beta chains across the 666 repertoires, and approximately 12 million of those chains were shared by two or more donors. Raw reads were error-corrected and collapsed into unique sequences by a nearest-neighbor algorithm in which closely related sequences were merged to remove PCR and sequencing errors. V, D and J gene segments were assigned by aligning CDR3 sequences to IMGT reference sequences. For a sequence to be retained, a match of at least six nucleotides was required to both a V gene segment and a J gene segment. A rearrangement was called productive if the CDR3 had no stop codons and remained in frame with V and J, and every other rearrangement was called non-productive. CDR3 was defined according to IMGT convention as the region running from the second conserved V-encoded cysteine to the conserved J-encoded phenylalanine. In an earlier analysis of 500 to 650 of the donors, sequences lacking an unambiguous match to a single V gene segment were excluded. In an earlier analysis of 450 to 700 of the donors, V segments were called functional above 56.7% productive rearrangements and were called segregating when the between-donor standard deviation exceeded 5%. To diagnose cytomegalovirus status from the catalog of TCR beta chain sequences, a statistical classification framework was built. V and J gene assignment, in a later analysis, came from comparing TCR nucleotide sequences with IMGT/GENE-DB human TR gene sequences. The TCRdist pipeline was used in a later analysis to assign CDR3 sequences and most-parsimonious VDJ recombination scenarios. A later analysis defined each TCR beta chain by its CDR3 amino acid sequence plus V-gene family, and excluded reads lacking a unique V-gene family. A later analysis removed roughly 590 highly shared, low-generation-probability nucleotide sequences to deal with suspected cross-contamination and a sequencing artifact. A later analysis calculated a clonal expansion index for each public chain from normalized within-repertoire ranks of inferred template counts. In a later analysis, generation probabilities were computed using a VDJ recombination model fitted to out-of-frame rearrangements, and the results were checked against IGoR. In a later analysis, TCR-TCR, TCR-HLA and TCR-CMV co-occurrence was scored with hypergeometric tests, and a repertoire-size bias correction was applied to TCR pairs. In a later analysis, false discovery rates were estimated by permuting HLA or CMV assignments 20 times. A later analysis grouped co-occurring TCRs with DBSCAN, adding TCRdist sequence similarity when clustering within HLA-allele-positive subsets. Repertoires with fewer than 30,000 or more than 120,000 public chains, plus five repertoires with anomalous nucleotide sharing, were excluded from co-occurrence clustering. The table was pulled from immuneACCESS by TCRdb, which kept in-frame rearrangements only. Such tables lose some clones; where checked, under half of the loss comes from unresolved V genes, and the rest has no known cause. The V and J calls and the clone size are those of that table, but D and trimming were determined from the DNA. For this sample the table gives around 170,000 clones, of which around four fifths were detected only once. The top ten constitute approximately 1.4% of the sample.

The germline V gene (reference sequence) yields SEHNR for CDR1 and FQNEAQ for CDR2. V and J lose 1 base and 8 bases, and a span of 5 bases separates them. Spanning cysteine to phenylalanine, the CDR3 consists of 11 amino acids. Just CDR3 DNA is preserved here, 33 bases in frame from base 1. The data are from a study of cytomegalovirus exposure and HLA in healthy donors (dated by TCRdb to the late 2010s). Some background on the complete study: In an earlier analysis of under 750 of the donors, under 300 Gb of sequence data and approximately 100 million unique TCR beta sequences from roughly 180 million T cells were reported. An early release that covered several hundred HLA-typed donors contained about 300 gigabases of sequencing data and around 85 million unique TCR sequences. The genetic ancestry cluster associated with self-reported Caucasian donors included about 81% of the 350 to 500 genotyped donors. The study aimed to test whether signatures of past pathogen exposure could be identified by cataloging public T cell receptors. The study profiled the T cell repertoires of fewer than 850 subjects by immunosequencing and related them to cytomegalovirus serostatus. A separate validation cohort of more than 100 different subjects was used in addition to the 666-subject first cohort. High-throughput TCR immunosequencing, statistical association of individual TCRs with disease status, and machine learning were combined to predict cytomegalovirus infection status. In a later analysis, previously published TCR beta repertoires from hundreds of donors were re-analyzed and high-resolution HLA genotyping was added so that TCR occurrence patterns could be studied. Rather than drawing on any new phenotypic data, the later analysis identified candidate immune exposures from TCR beta sequences and the way those sequences occurred across donors. In an earlier analysis of a few hundred of the donors, high-throughput TCR beta sequencing was used to judge whether each TCR beta V gene segment behaved as functional or pseudogenic. Alongside the repertoire data, information on donor age, sex, ethnicity and CMV serostatus was compiled. Genome-wide SNP genotypes for about 65% of the roughly 670 donors were used in a later genetic analysis, which treated that subset as a discovery cohort. Every repertoire in the discovery cohort had been generated on one and the same sequencing platform. Both class I and class II loci were covered by HLA typing, at four-digit resolution. The number of typed donors differed by locus: roughly 620-640 for A, B, C, DRB1 and DQB1; approximately 520 for DQA1; around 580 for DPA1; and around 450 for DPB1. Because of strong linkage in the cohort, roughly 5 DR-DQ haplotypes were treated as single units for association and clustering. Across under 500 genotyped donors of the cohort, an average of approximately 220,000 unique TCR beta nucleotide sequences per donor were sequenced, and roughly 17% of those sequences were non-productive.

Findings and caveats that apply to the study as a whole: V-gene and J-gene trimming of TCR beta chains was associated with a missense DCLRE1C variant in a later genetic analysis, and the association was replicated in an independent cohort. In a later analysis, most CMV-associated TCR beta chains were found to appear HLA-restricted, with HLA associations seemingly driven largely by CMV exposure. In this cohort, only TCR beta chains were sequenced, and detectable features were limited by the absence of alpha or paired-chain data. In a later genetic analysis, fewer N-insertions in productive TCRs were reported among donors in an Asian-associated ancestry cluster than the roughly 700-donor mean. A further reported finding was that TCR beta sequences accurately predicted the HLA-A and HLA-B alleles for most subjects in the first cohort. The 87-base-pair reads could not distinguish some IMGT-functional V segments, including TRBV6-2 and TRBV6-3, so those segments were excluded. In a later analysis, several top co-occurrence clusters were reported to appear linked to parvovirus B19, influenza, CMV and Epstein-Barr virus. Presence/absence analyses assumed roughly uniform sequencing depth across donors, an assumption that may not hold. For the cohort, immune exposure information was limited to CMV serostatus. Broadly in line with IMGT annotations, most TCR beta V segments showed up in productive rearrangements about 87% or about 30% of the time in an earlier analysis of several hundred of the donors. HLA typing was unavailable for some donors at each locus, so association tests used only the typed subset. A total of about 180 TCR beta chains were listed by the study as associated with cytomegalovirus. Specific HLA alleles were associated with roughly 16,000 TCR beta sequences at a false discovery rate of 0.05 in a later analysis. The authors suggested that the approach could potentially be extended to other disease states and immunological phenotypes. Three of the identified cytomegalovirus-associated TCR beta chains were confirmed in vitro to be specific for cytomegalovirus antigens. A cluster of highly shared sequence variants was judged likely to be a technical artifact of the sequencing pipeline. Seventeen rarely observed V segments, including chromosome 9 orphons, were excluded from the earlier analysis of approximately 500 of the donors because counts were too low. Cytomegalovirus status was reported to be diagnosed by the classifier with high specificity and sensitivity in both the original and validation cohorts. In a later analysis, the rate of TCR association differed among HLA loci, with DRB1 alleles having the most associated TCRs and HLA-C alleles having the fewest. Across donors, most TCR sequences were observed very rarely, whereas some public TCRs were present in many individuals. Correlated functional status among segregating V segments might be attributable to linkage disequilibrium, but an unknown experimental factor could not be ruled out. Compared with equally common non-associated chains, HLA-associated TCR beta chains in a later analysis were more clonally expanded and had lower generation probabilities. Strong co-occurrence of HLA alleles, especially DR and DQ, made assigning TCR associations to individual alleles difficult.

The cohort comprised 666 healthy bone marrow donors. At the time of sampling, every cohort member was nominally healthy, though immune exposures that went unrecorded were likely present. The donor was CMV seronegative and belonged to the group of approximately 320 seronegative cohort members. A peripheral blood sample was provided by each donor, and peripheral blood mononuclear cells were used for TCR beta sequencing. The Qiagen DNeasy Blood Extraction Kit was used to extract genomic DNA from the blood cell samples. This TCR came from a woman aged 18-30 years in good health and CMV-seronegative. Source material: PBMCs. Rearrangement joined TRBV7-9 to TRBJ1-2; too little of a D gene remains to name it. The nucleotides are TGTGCCAGCAGCTTAGGGCCGGGCTACACCTTC. This yields the protein CASSLGPGYTF.